A single sample gave rise to the 2 T cell receptor beta chains below, sequenced in a study of response to subunit inactivated influenza vaccine. TCRdb called the RT-PCR reads again in MiXCR, with one record for every CDR3 protein. The sample holds around 190,000 distinct CDR3 sequences, about 9% seen once. The sequencing used non-naive T cells sorted from PBMCs, collected on the day of vaccination. The receptors shown here come from a man aged 45 to 65 who received an inactivated influenza vaccine.

Written as DNA, the CDR3 is TGTGCCAGCAGTATAGGACAAAGCTCCTACAATGAGCAGTTCTTC. Translation gives CASSIGQSSYNEQFF. The chain links TRBV2 to TRBJ2-1; tentatively, D is TRBD1 (5 bases). V lost 5 bases, J lost 0 bases, and 11 bases lay in between. Germline V gene sequence: CDR1 SNHLY, CDR2 FYNNEI. This CDR3 is 15 amino acids long. Combining the CDR3 with reference TRBV2 and TRBJ2-1 gives the whole variable domain EPEVTQTPSHQVTQMGQEVILRCVPISNHLYFYWYRQILGQKVEFLVSFYNNEISEKSEIFDDQFSVERPDGSNFTLKIRSTKLEDSAMYFCASSIGQSSYNEQFFGPGTRLTVL.

This clonotype has ten or more counts. The rearrangement links TRBV20-1 to TRBJ1-1, with a possible D match to TRBD1 (6 bases). Trimming left V 4 bases short and J 1 base short, with 13 bases between. CDR1 and CDR2 (germline): DFQATT, SNEGSKA (reference sequence). The CDR3 is made up of 14 amino acids. CDR3 sequence: CSAIEGGRNTEAFF. The CDR3, as DNA: TGCAGTGCTATAGAAGGGGGTAGGAACACTGAAGCTTTCTTT.